Sequencing of this TCR beta chain was carried out in a study of CD8+ T cells in alopecia areata. Turning to the study itself: The study gave tofacitinib for 6 to 18 months, then 6 months off drug. Broader study findings: The study found higher clonality in lesional than normal scalp, especially in alopecia totalis/universalis. Sequences from scalp samples also cover resident alphabeta T cells of normal skin.

In each case, RNA was isolated and then reverse transcribed into cDNA as the sequencing template. Clones were read by immunoSEQ multiplex PCR, and TCRdb kept only the in-frame ones, dropping some. Of a few hundred thousand clones in the sample, 45% to 70% are singletons; the top ten hold 0.75% to 0.95%. The V end was cut by 4 bases, the J end by 2 bases, with 11 bases between. Per germline, CDR1 SQVTM and CDR2 ANQGSEA. The CDR3 is 13 amino acids. The treatment is: oral pan-JAK inhibitor, 5-10 mg twice daily. Sorting of PBMCs yielded the CD4+ and CD8+ T cells. In this sample, this clone turned up a few times. What it recognizes is unknown.

J is TRBJ1-1 and V is TRBV29-1; a possible D gene is TRBD1 (6 bases). Specimen: CD4+ T cells sorted from blood, collected around week 54, from a patient treated with tofacitinib. This receptor was identified in a human donor with alopecia areata. CDR3 residues: CSVAGQFNTEAFF. CDR3 in DNA: TGCAGCGTTGCCGGACAGTTCAACACTGAAGCTTTCTTT. The variable domain in full, with the rest retrieved from reference TRBV29-1 and TRBJ1-1, is SAVISQKPSRDICQRGTSLTIQCQVDSQVTMMFWYRQQPGQSLTLIATANQGSEATYESGFVIDKFPISRPNLTFSTLTVSNMSPEDSSIYLCSVAGQFNTEAFFGQGTRLTVV.